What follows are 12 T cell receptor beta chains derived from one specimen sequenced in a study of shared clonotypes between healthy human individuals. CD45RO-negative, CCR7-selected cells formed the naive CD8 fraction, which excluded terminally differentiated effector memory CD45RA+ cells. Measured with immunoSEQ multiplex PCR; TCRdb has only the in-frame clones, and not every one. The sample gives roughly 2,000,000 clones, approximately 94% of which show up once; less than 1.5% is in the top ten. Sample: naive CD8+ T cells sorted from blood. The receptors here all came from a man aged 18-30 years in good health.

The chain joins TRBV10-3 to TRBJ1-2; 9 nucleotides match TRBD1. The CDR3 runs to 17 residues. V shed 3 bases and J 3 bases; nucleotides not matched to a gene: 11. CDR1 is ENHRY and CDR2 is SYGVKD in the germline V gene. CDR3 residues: CAISEWDRAPHYYGYTF. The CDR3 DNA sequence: TGTGCCATCAGTGAATGGGACAGGGCGCCTCATTACTATGGCTACACCTTC.

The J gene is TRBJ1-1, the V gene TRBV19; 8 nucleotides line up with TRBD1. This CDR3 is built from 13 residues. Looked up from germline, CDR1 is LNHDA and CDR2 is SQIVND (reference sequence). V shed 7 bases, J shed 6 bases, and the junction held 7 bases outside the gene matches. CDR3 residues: CASTLDRGAEAFF. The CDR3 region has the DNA TGTGCCAGTACCCTTGACAGGGGTGCTGAAGCTTTCTTT.

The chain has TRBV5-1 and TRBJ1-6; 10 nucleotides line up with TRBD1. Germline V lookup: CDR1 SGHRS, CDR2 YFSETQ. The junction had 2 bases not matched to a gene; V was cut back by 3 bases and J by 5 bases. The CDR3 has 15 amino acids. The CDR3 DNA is TGCGCCAGCAGCTCAGGGACAGGGGATAATTCACCCCTCCACTTT. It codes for CASSSGTGDNSPLHF.

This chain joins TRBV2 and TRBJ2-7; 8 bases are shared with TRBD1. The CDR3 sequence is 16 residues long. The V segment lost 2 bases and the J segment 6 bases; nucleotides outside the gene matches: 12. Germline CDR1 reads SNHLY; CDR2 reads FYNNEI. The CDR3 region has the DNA TGTGCCAGCAGTGAAAGGAACAGGGGGGCTCCCGGCGAGCAGTACTTC. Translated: CASSERNRGAPGEQYF. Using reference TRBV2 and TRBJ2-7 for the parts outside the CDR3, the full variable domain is EPEVTQTPSHQVTQMGQEVILRCVPISNHLYFYWYRQILGQKVEFLVSFYNNEISEKSEIFDDQFSVERPDGSNFTLKIRSTKLEDSAMYFCASSERNRGAPGEQYFGPGTRLTVT.

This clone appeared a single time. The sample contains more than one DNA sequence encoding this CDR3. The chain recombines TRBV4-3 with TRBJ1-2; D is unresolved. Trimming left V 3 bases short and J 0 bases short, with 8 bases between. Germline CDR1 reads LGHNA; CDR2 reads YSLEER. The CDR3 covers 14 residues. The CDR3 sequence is CASSQDLANYGYTF. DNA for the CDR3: TGCGCCAGCAGCCAGGACTTAGCTAACTATGGCTACACCTTC.

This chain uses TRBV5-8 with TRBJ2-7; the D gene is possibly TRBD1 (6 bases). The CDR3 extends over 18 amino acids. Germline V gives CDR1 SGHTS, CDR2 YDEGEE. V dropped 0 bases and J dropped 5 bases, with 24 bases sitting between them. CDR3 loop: CASSLDGTQALRMDEQYF. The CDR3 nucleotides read TGTGCCAGCAGCTTGGACGGGACACAGGCCCTACGGATGGACGAGCAGTACTTC.

As DNA, the CDR3 is TGCGCCAGCAGCCCCGGACTAGCGGGAGGAGGAGAGACCCAGTACTTC. Amino acids: CASSPGLAGGGETQYF. This chain connects TRBV4-3 to TRBJ2-5; 14 bases are shared with TRBD2. The V and J ends lost 4 bases and 4 bases, in that order; junction bases with no gene match: 5. From germline, CDR1 is LGHNA and CDR2 YSLEER. The CDR3 runs to 16 residues.

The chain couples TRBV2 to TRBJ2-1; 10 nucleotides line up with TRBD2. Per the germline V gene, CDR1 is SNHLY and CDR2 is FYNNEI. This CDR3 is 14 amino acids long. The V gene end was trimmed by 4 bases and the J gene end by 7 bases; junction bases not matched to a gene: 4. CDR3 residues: CASSGTSGGNEQFF. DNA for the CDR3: TGTGCCAGCAGTGGGACTAGCGGAGGGAATGAGCAGTTCTTC.

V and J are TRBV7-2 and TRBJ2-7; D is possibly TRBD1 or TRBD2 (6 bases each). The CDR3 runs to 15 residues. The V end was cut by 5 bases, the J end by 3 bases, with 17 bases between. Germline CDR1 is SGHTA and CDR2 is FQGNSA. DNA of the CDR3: TGTGCCAGCAGCCCCCCGCAGAGGGGGGTCTACGAGCAGTACTTC. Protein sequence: CASSPPQRGVYEQYF.

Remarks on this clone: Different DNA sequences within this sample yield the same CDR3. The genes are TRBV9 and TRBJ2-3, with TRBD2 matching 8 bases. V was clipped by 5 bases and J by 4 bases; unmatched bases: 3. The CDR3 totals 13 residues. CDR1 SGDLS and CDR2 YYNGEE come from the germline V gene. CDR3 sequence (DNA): TGTGCCAGCAGTCCGGGAGGGCCAGATACGCAGTATTTT. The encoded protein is CASSPGGPDTQYF.

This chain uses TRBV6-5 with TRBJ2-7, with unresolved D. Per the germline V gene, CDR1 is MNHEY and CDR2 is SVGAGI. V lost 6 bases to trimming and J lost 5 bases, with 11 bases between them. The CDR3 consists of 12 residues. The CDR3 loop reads CASSPNENEQYF. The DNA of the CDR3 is TGTGCCAGCAGCCCTAATGAAAACGAGCAGTACTTC.

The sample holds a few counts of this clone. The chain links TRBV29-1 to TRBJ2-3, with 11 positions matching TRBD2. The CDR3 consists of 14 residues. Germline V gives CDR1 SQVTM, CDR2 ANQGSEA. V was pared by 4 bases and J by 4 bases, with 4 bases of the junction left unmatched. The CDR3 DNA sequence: TGCAGCGTTGCCGGGACTAGCGGATCAGATACGCAGTATTTT. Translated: CSVAGTSGSDTQYF.